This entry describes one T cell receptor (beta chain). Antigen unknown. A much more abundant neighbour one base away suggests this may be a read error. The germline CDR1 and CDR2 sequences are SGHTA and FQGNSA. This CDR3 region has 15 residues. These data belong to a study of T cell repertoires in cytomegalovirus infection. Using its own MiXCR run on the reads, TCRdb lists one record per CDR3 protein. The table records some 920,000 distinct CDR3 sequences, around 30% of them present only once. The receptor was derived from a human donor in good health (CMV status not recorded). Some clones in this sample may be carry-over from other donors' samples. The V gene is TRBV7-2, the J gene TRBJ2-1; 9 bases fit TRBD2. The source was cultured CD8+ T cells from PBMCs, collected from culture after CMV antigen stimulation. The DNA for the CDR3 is TGTGCCAGCAGCTTAGGGTGGCGGGGGGGCGATGAGCAGATCTTC. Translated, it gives CASSLGWRGGDEQIF.